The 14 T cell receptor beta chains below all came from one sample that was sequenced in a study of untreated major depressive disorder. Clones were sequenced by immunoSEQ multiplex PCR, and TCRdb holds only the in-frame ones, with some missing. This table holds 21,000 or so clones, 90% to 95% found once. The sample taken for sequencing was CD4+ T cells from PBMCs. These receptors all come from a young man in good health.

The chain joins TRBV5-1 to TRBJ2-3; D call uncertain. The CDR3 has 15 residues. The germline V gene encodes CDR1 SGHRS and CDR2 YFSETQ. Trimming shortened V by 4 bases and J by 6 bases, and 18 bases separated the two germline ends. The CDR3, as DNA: TGCGCCAGCAGCCAGACTCCGAGGTCCTCGGATACGCAGTATTTT. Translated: CASSQTPRSSDTQYF.

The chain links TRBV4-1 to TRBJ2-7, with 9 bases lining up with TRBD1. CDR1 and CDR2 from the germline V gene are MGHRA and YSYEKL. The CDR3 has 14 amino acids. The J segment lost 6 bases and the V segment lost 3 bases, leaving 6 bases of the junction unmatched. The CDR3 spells CASSQLTGGGEQYF. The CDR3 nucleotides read TGCGCCAGCAGCCAGTTAACAGGGGGCGGCGAGCAGTACTTC.

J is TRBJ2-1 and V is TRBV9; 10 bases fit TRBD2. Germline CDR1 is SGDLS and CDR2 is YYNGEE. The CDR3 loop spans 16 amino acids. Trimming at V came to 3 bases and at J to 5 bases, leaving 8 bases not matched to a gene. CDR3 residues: CASSEGGTSDDNEQFF. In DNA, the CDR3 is TGTGCCAGCAGCGAAGGAGGGACTAGCGATGACAATGAGCAGTTCTTC.

The CDR3 loop reads CAISQGTGEGNIQYF. CDR3 in DNA: TGTGCCATCAGTCAAGGGACAGGGGAAGGAAACATTCAGTACTTC. The chain is built from TRBV10-3 and TRBJ2-4, with 10 bases that match TRBD1. Germline V gives CDR1 ENHRY, CDR2 SYGVKD. The CDR3 is 15 amino acids. J gave up 6 bases and V 5 bases, and 7 bases lay outside the gene matches.

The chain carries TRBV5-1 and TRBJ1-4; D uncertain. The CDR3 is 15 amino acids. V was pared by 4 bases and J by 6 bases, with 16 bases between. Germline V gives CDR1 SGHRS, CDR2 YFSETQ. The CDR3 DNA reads TGCGCCAGCAGCCGGTCGGCGGCACCCGATGAAAAACTGTTTTTT. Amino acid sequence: CASSRSAAPDEKLFF. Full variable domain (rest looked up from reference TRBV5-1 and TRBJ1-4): KAGVTQTPRYLIKTRGQQVTLSCSPISGHRSVSWYQQTPGQGLQFLFEYFSETQRNKGNFPGRFSGRQFSNSRSEMNVSTLELGDSALYLCASSRSAAPDEKLFFGSGTQLSVL.

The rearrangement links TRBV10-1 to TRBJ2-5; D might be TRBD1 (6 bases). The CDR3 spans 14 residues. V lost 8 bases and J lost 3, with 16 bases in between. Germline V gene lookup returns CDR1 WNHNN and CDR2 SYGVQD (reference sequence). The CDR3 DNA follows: TGCGCCAGCCTGAGGGGCGCAGGGGAAGAGACCCAGTACTTC. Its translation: CASLRGAGEETQYF.

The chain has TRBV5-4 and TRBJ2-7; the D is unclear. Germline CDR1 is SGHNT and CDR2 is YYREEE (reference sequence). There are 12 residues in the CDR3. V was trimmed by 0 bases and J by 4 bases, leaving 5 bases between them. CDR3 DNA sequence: TGTGCCAGCAGCTTGGGCCGATACGAGCAGTACTTC. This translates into CASSLGRYEQYF.

The CDR3 here is CASSLVGSGTYEQYF. For the CDR3, the DNA is TGTGCCAGCAGCTTAGTCGGTAGCGGGACCTACGAGCAGTACTTC. The chain carries TRBV7-2 and TRBJ2-7; 8 nucleotides align to TRBD2. CDR1 and CDR2 from the germline V gene are SGHTA and FQGNSA. This CDR3 spans 15 amino acids. J lost 2 bases, V lost 1 base, and 4 bases had no gene match.

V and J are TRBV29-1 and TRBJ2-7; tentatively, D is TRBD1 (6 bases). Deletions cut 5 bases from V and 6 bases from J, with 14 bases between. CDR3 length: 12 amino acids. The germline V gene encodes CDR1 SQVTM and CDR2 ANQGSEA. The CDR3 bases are TGCAGCGTTTCCCCACAGGGCGGCGAGCAGTACTTC. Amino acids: CSVSPQGGEQYF.

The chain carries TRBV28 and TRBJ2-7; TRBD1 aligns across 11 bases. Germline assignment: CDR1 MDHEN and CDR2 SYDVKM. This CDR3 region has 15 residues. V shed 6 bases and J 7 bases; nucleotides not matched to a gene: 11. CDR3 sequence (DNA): TGTGCCAGCAGGACCATCGGACAGGGGGCGGGGGAGCAGTACTTC. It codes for CASRTIGQGAGEQYF. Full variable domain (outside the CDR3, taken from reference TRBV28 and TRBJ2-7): DVKVTQSSRYLVKRTGEKVFLECVQDMDHENMFWYRQDPGLGLRLIYFSYDVKMKEKGDIPEGYSVSREKKERFSLILESASTNQTSMYLCASRTIGQGAGEQYFGPGTRLTVT.

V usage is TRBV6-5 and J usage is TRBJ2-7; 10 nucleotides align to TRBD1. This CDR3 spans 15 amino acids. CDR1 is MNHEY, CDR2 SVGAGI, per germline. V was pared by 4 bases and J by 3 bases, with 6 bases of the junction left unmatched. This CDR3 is CASSFRDRGFYEQYF. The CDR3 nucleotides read TGTGCCAGCAGTTTCCGGGACAGGGGCTTCTACGAGCAGTACTTC.

In DNA, the CDR3 is TGTGCCAGCAGTTTTCAGGGGGCAGGGAACACTGAAGCTTTCTTT. This gives the protein CASSFQGAGNTEAFF. The J gene is TRBJ1-1, the V gene TRBV27; 8 nucleotides agree with TRBD1. V shed 3 bases, J shed 1 base, and the junction held 4 bases outside the gene matches. The CDR3 has 15 residues. Per the germline V gene, CDR1 is MNHEY and CDR2 is SMNVEV (reference sequence).

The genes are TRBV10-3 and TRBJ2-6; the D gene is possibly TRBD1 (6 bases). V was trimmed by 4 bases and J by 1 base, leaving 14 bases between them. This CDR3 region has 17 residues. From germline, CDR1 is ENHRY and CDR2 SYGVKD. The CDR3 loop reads CAISGTGLSSGANVLTF. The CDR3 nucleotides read TGTGCCATCAGTGGCACAGGGTTATCTTCTGGGGCCAACGTCCTGACTTTC.

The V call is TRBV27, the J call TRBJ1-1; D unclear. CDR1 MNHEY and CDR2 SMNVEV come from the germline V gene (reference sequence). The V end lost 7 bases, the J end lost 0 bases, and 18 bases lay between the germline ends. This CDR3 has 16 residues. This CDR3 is CASTSIYGKMNTEAFF. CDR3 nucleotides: TGTGCCAGCACATCCATCTACGGGAAAATGAACACTGAAGCTTTCTTT.